This TCR beta chain was identified during a study of beta chain features in type 1 diabetes (dated by TCRdb to 2016 to 2019). In terms of the full investigation: Patients and healthy donors did not differ in mean age, gender distribution, total cell number or subset yield. A total of 85 million to 140 million sorted cells were examined across all samples, and a strong correlation was observed between cell number per subset and RNA yield. Regulatory and stem cell-like memory subsets were obtained from only 8 patients and about eight healthy donors, while naive and central memory subsets were obtained from all 30 or so donors. In the study, TCRB repertoires of sorted circulating CD4+ T cell subsets from recently diagnosed type 1 diabetes patients were compared with those of matched healthy donors. Study-wide conclusions, independent of this receptor: The naive, central memory and regulatory TCRB repertoires appeared to resemble one another more closely among patients than among healthy donors. A moderate but significant shortening of TCRB CDR3 length was observed in type 1 diabetes patients in all four CD4+ subsets. Because cDNA rather than genomic DNA was sequenced, highly expressing activated cells could have been over-represented, although no difference in activation and CD3 levels was found between groups. Shorter templates might have been favored by PCR, but patient and control samples were amplified and corrected together, so both groups would have been affected equally by any skew. At VDJ recombination sites, patients with type 1 diabetes made fewer insertions and deleted more nucleotides, a pattern implying thymic rearrangement abnormalities. Only small numbers of individuals were included in the HLA sub-analyses, which left unresolved whether HLA type had any influence on TCRB rearrangement.

Note on this clone: What antigen it recognizes has not been identified. One end of the junction varies from germline; a read error may be responsible.

The entire amount of isolated RNA was reverse transcribed using the High Capacity cDNA Reverse Transcription Kit, so the sequenced TCRB transcripts were expressed ones. Deep immunoSEQ sequencing was performed on naive, central memory and regulatory T cell samples, with an average of roughly 4 million total reads per sample. Sorted cells were lysed in RLT buffer, and RNA was extracted using DNase-treated RNeasy Micro or Mini kits according to cell number. To prevent cross-contamination, each cell subset was processed individually, whereas patient and healthy donor samples were processed jointly. The immunoSEQ multiplex PCR was used to amplify TCRB sequences from cDNA, generating 87-bp fragments that spanned the CDR3 region. Sequencing of the amplicons was done on the Illumina HiSeq platform. The authors' analysis ran thus. PCR bias was corrected computationally using synthetic template baselines, and reads within Hamming distance 2 were collapsed, with unmergeable singletons discarded. Reads were aligned against IMGT so that V, D and J genes, CDR3 length and insertions or deletions at six rearrangement sites could be assigned. Within each subset, clonotype counts were normalized to sorted cell number, after which true diversity and Gini coefficients were computed with the tcR R package. Repertoire sharing was quantified using the overlap coefficient calculated on TCRB nucleotide sequences. Out-of-frame TCRB sequences from naive cells were analyzed to stand in for the pre-selection repertoire. Here the immuneACCESS table is served through TCRdb, limited to in-frame sequences with V and J called. Missing clones are a known gap in these copies; in checked studies unresolved V genes cover under half, and the rest lacks a known reason. V and J calls and clone size come straight from that table; D and trimming were deduced from the DNA. A total of about 270,000 clones appear in this sample, 13% to 15% of them only once. 0.017% of the sample is in the top ten clones.

A single peripheral blood draw of around 120 mL on average was collected from each donor into heparinised tubes. Using a panel that included CD45RO, CCR7, CD25, CD127, CD95 and CD27, naive, central memory, regulatory and stem cell-like memory CD4+ T cells were sorted on a BD FACSAria II. Purity was above 95% for every sorted population. PBMCs were isolated immediately by Lymphoprep density gradient centrifugation and stained directly without culture. Samples were stained and sorted in pairs, with one healthy donor and one patient per experiment, so that batch effects were minimized. The CDR3 sequence holds 16 residues, the cysteine and phenylalanine included. Here the CDR3 DNA is all that survives: 48 bases in frame from base 1. According to the germline V gene, CDR1 reads MDHEN and CDR2 reads SYDVKM.

The TCR was taken from a man aged 25-45 years with type 1 diabetes. The chain is assembled from TRBV28 and TRBJ1-2, and possibly TRBD1, on 6 matching bases. Sequenced material: naive CD4+ T cells from blood. Reading the label with the study, this specimen's cell subset or site is: true naive CD4+ T cells. The encoded CDR3 is CASSPPQGMTKYGYTF. The sequence in DNA is TGTGCCAGCAGTCCCCCTCAGGGGATGACTAAGTATGGCTACACCTTC.